These 22 T cell receptor beta chains originate from one sample sequenced in a study of response to subunit inactivated influenza vaccine. In TCRdb, the RT-PCR reads were re-called with MiXCR into one record per CDR3 protein. Of hundreds of thousands of distinct CDR3 sequences in the sample, over 9% were seen once. The starting material was non-naive T cells sorted from PBMCs, obtained 14 to 15 days before vaccination. These TCRs come from a man aged 45-60 years who received an inactivated influenza vaccine.

The V and J genes are TRBV7-2 and TRBJ2-1, with TRBD1 matching over 9 bases. CDR1 and CDR2 (germline): SGHTA, FQGNSA. Trimming removed 5 bases from V and 9 bases from J; junction bases left unmatched: 11. The CDR3 covers 15 residues. CDR3 region: CASSGPGQGGAEQFF. Here the CDR3 DNA reads TGTGCCAGCAGCGGACCGGGACAGGGAGGAGCTGAGCAGTTCTTC.

This rearrangement joins TRBV11-1 to TRBJ1-3, with D unclear. Germline CDR1 and CDR2: SGHAT and FQDESV (reference sequence). V lost 0 bases and J 0 bases, leaving 18 bases between the germline ends. The CDR3 runs 19 residues. The CDR3 here is CASSLAFETLPTSGNTIYF. The CDR3, as DNA: TGTGCCAGCAGCTTAGCGTTCGAGACGCTTCCTACCTCTGGAAACACCATATATTTT.

This clonotype was observed at least ten times. This chain joins TRBV18 and TRBJ2-3; possibly TRBD2 for D (6 bases). CDR3 length: 17 residues. Trimming shortened V by 0 bases and J by 2 bases, and 15 bases separated the two germline ends. Germline-derived CDR1 and CDR2 are KGHSH and LQKENI. The CDR3 reads CASSPPLPGLITDTQYF. The CDR3 coding sequence is TGTGCCAGCTCACCACCGCTACCGGGACTCATCACAGATACGCAGTATTTT.

This clonotype was observed a few times. This rearrangement joins TRBV29-1 to TRBJ2-4; TRBD1 matches at 8 bases. Germline V gene sequence: CDR1 SQVTM, CDR2 ANQGSEA. Trimming took 8 bases from V and 9 from J; bases not matched to a gene: 9. The length of the CDR3 is 12 residues. The CDR3 sequence: CSFRTGSVIQYF. Written as DNA, the CDR3 is TGCAGCTTTAGGACAGGGTCGGTCATTCAGTACTTC.

This clonotype was seen many times. The chain has TRBV5-6 and TRBJ2-1; 9 nucleotides line up with TRBD1. The CDR3 runs to 15 residues. V lost 4 bases to trimming and J lost 4 bases; unmatched junction nucleotides: 6. CDR1 is SGHDT and CDR2 is YYEEEE in the germline V gene. CDR3 loop: CASSARDRVYNEQFF. The DNA for the CDR3 is TGTGCCAGCAGCGCAAGGGACAGGGTATACAATGAGCAGTTCTTC.

V is TRBV7-9 and J is TRBJ2-2; the match to TRBD1 covers 10 bases. The CDR3 extends over 17 amino acids. CDR1 is SEHNR, CDR2 FQNEAQ, per germline (reference sequence). V shed 3 bases, J shed 3 bases, and the junction held 7 bases outside the gene matches. CDR3 sequence: CASSFHETGGDTGELFF. DNA for the CDR3: TGTGCCAGCAGCTTCCACGAGACAGGGGGCGACACCGGGGAGCTGTTTTTT. Based on the CDR3 plus reference TRBV7-9 and TRBJ2-2, the full variable domain is DTGVSQNPRHKITKRGQNVTFRCDPISEHNRLYWYRQTLGQGPEFLTYFQNEAQLEKSRLLSDRFSAERPKGSFSTLEIQRTEQGDSAMYLCASSFHETGGDTGELFFGEGSRLTVL.

This clonotype was counted many times. This rearrangement joins TRBV7-8 to TRBJ1-4; D is undetermined. The V end was cut by 1 base, the J end by 11 bases, with 11 bases between. The CDR3 loop spans 13 amino acids. The V gene's germline CDR1 is SGHVS and CDR2 FQNEAQ. The CDR3 DNA reads TGTGCCAGCAGCTTAGTTCCCACCGGGAAACTGTTTTTT. The encoded protein is CASSLVPTGKLFF. The full variable domain, completed using reference TRBV7-8 and TRBJ1-4, is GAGVSQSPRYKVAKRGQDVALRCDPISGHVSLFWYQQALGQGPEFLTYFQNEAQLDKSGLPSDRFFAERPEGSVSTLKIQRTQQEDSAVYLCASSLVPTGKLFFGSGTQLSVL.

The chain uses TRBV5-4 and TRBJ2-1, with 8 bases identical to TRBD2. The ends lost 2 bases at V and 6 bases at J; junction bases unmatched: 10. The CDR3 totals 16 residues. Germline-derived CDR1 and CDR2 are SGHNT and YYREEE (reference sequence). The CDR3 DNA is TGTGCCAGCAGCTTACCGGGGGCGGGAGGCTCCAATGAGCAGTTCTTC. Its translation is CASSLPGAGGSNEQFF. Together with reference TRBV5-4 and TRBJ2-1, the CDR3 gives the full variable domain: ETGVTQSPTHLIKTRGQQVTLRCSSQSGHNTVSWYQQALGQGPQFIFQYYREEENGRGNFPPRFSGLQFPNYSSELNVNALELDDSALYLCASSLPGAGGSNEQFFGPGTRLTVL.

This chain joins TRBV4-3 and TRBJ2-3; D possibly uses TRBD1 or TRBD2 (6 bases each). Germline CDR1 reads LGHNA; CDR2 reads YSLEER. The CDR3 has 15 amino acids. Trimming removed 3 bases at V and 4 bases at J, with 14 bases between. CDR3 nucleotide sequence: TGCGCCAGCAGCCACCAGCGGAGGGGGTCAGATACGCAGTATTTT. This sequence encodes CASSHQRRGSDTQYF.

This clonotype was seen ten or more times. This sequence joins TRBV27 and TRBJ2-3, with 7 bases fitting TRBD2. Germline lookup yields CDR1 MNHEY and CDR2 SMNVEV (reference sequence). Trimming removed 4 bases from V and 2 bases from J; junction bases left unmatched: 6. The CDR3 totals 15 residues. In DNA, the CDR3 is TGTGCCAGCAGTTCTAGCGGCAGCTACACAGATACGCAGTATTTT. It yields the protein CASSSSGSYTDTQYF.

This clonotype has ten or more counts. The J gene is TRBJ2-5, the V gene TRBV14; the D gene could be TRBD1 or TRBD2 (5 bases each). Germline V gene sequence: CDR1 SGHDN, CDR2 FVKESK. Trimming removed 2 bases from V and 7 bases from J, with 14 bases in between. The CDR3 length is 14 residues. CDR3 region: CASSQQGPSGTQYF. As DNA, the CDR3 is TGTGCCAGCAGCCAACAGGGACCAAGCGGGACCCAGTACTTC.

CDR3: CASSSTMGKISFNEQFF. CDR3 DNA: TGTGCCAGCAGCTCCACAATGGGGAAGATCTCTTTCAATGAGCAGTTCTTC. The chain carries TRBV7-6 and TRBJ2-1; D uncertain. V was clipped by 4 bases and J by 6 bases, with 22 bases between them. CDR3 length: 17 residues. Germline CDR1 and CDR2: SGHVS and FNYEAQ.

This clonotype turned up a few times. The chain recombines TRBV15 with TRBJ2-5, with 12 bases identical to TRBD2. This CDR3 spans 24 amino acids. From germline, CDR1 is LNHNV and CDR2 YYDKDF (reference sequence). V shed 4 bases, J shed 2 bases, and the junction held 29 bases outside the gene matches. Here the CDR3 reads CATSTGTAWTSGTIPLATQETQYF. Written as DNA, the CDR3 is TGTGCCACCAGCACCGGGACAGCTTGGACTAGCGGGACGATCCCCTTGGCCACTCAAGAGACCCAGTACTTC.

This clonotype was detected a few times. The V and J genes are TRBV28 and TRBJ2-2; D uncertain. Germline CDR1 MDHEN, CDR2 SYDVKM. With 4 bases removed from V and 0 bases from J, the gap between germline ends came to 6 bases. This CDR3 contains 14 residues. The chain's CDR3 is CASSYTSNTGELFF. The CDR3, as DNA: TGTGCCAGCAGTTATACATCGAACACCGGGGAGCTGTTTTTT. The whole variable domain, filled in from reference TRBV28 and TRBJ2-2, reads DVKVTQSSRYLVKRTGEKVFLECVQDMDHENMFWYRQDPGLGLRLIYFSYDVKMKEKGDIPEGYSVSREKKERFSLILESASTNQTSMYLCASSYTSNTGELFFGEGSRLTVL.

The V gene is TRBV6-2 or TRBV6-3, the J gene TRBJ1-3; no firm D call. The CDR3 runs to 14 residues. Germline V lookup: CDR1 MNHEY, CDR2 SVGEGT. V was cut by 6 bases and J by 0 bases, with 9 bases left in between. CDR3 sequence reads: CASSLGTSGNTIYF. Written as DNA, the CDR3 is TGTGCCAGCAGCCTTGGAACCTCTGGAAACACCATATATTTT.

This chain uses TRBV25-1 with TRBJ1-1; 8 bases are shared with TRBD1. The germline CDR1 and CDR2 sequences are MGHDK and SYGVNS. The CDR3 length is 15 residues. With 0 bases clipped from V and 4 bases from J, the junction kept 4 bases outside the gene matches. In DNA, the CDR3 is TGTGCCAGCAGTGAATATGGGACAGGCATCACTGAAGCTTTCTTT. The encoded protein is CASSEYGTGITEAFF.

The chain uses TRBV30 and TRBJ2-5; 11 bases fit TRBD1. CDR3 length: 14 amino acids. Losses at the gene ends were 5 bases for V and 1 base for J; bases not matched to a gene: 3. Germline lookup yields CDR1 GTSNPN and CDR2 SVGIG (reference sequence). The CDR3 coding sequence is TGTGCCTGGGGGGGGACAGGGGGCCAAGAGACCCAGTACTTC. Translation gives CAWGGTGGQETQYF.

The CDR3 spells CAWMTSGGRETQYF. CDR3 DNA: TGTGCCTGGATGACTAGCGGGGGTCGGGAGACCCAGTACTTC. V is TRBV30 and J is TRBJ2-5, with TRBD2 identical over 12 bases. V gave up 4 bases and J gave up 5 bases; unmatched junction bases: 5. The germline gives CDR1 GTSNPN, CDR2 SVGIG (reference sequence). The CDR3 runs 14 residues. Filled out from reference TRBV30 and TRBJ2-5, the complete variable domain reads SQTIHQWPATLVQPVGSPLSLECTVEGTSNPNLYWYRQAAGRGLQLLFYSVGIGQISSEVPQNLSASRPQDRQFILSSKKLLLSDSGFYLCAWMTSGGRETQYFGPGTRLLVL.

This clonotype was seen only a few times. The chain is built from TRBV5-5 and TRBJ2-7; possible D gene TRBD2, 5 bases. V lost 0 bases, J lost 3 bases, and 16 bases lay in between. Germline-derived CDR1 and CDR2 are SGHKS and YYEKEE (reference sequence). The CDR3 contains 16 residues. The DNA for the CDR3 is TGTGCCAGCAGCTTGGGTGCCGGGATCTCTAACTACGAGCAGTACTTC. Its protein product is CASSLGAGISNYEQYF.

In its sample, this clonotype was seen a few times. This sequence joins TRBV20-1 and TRBJ2-3; D is undetermined. V was clipped by 3 bases and J by 3 bases, with 13 bases between them. Germline CDR1 DFQATT, CDR2 SNEGSKA (reference sequence). The CDR3 extends over 14 amino acids. The CDR3 nucleotides read TGCAGTGCTAGGCAGCCGGGTTCAACAGATACGCAGTATTTT. Translated, it gives CSARQPGSTDTQYF.

V usage is TRBV2 and J usage is TRBJ2-3; the D gene is possibly TRBD2 (6 bases). V lost 3 bases and J 8 bases, leaving 9 bases between the germline ends. Per germline, CDR1 SNHLY and CDR2 FYNNEI. The CDR3 has 12 amino acids. The DNA for the CDR3 is TGTGCCAGCAGTGAGCAAGCGGGTACGCAGTATTTT. Residues: CASSEQAGTQYF. The full variable domain, with the rest looked up from reference TRBV2 and TRBJ2-3, is EPEVTQTPSHQVTQMGQEVILRCVPISNHLYFYWYRQILGQKVEFLVSFYNNEISEKSEIFDDQFSVERPDGSNFTLKIRSTKLEDSAMYFCASSEQAGTQYFGPGTRLTVL.

The rearrangement joins TRBV3-1 to TRBJ2-7; 10 bases line up with TRBD1. J was trimmed by 5 bases and V by 5 bases; bases with no gene match: 9. From germline, CDR1 is LGHDT and CDR2 YNNKEL (reference sequence). This CDR3 spans 15 amino acids. The CDR3 bases are TGTGCCAGCAGCACCCGGGACAGGGGATCCAACGAGCAGTACTTC. Residues: CASSTRDRGSNEQYF.